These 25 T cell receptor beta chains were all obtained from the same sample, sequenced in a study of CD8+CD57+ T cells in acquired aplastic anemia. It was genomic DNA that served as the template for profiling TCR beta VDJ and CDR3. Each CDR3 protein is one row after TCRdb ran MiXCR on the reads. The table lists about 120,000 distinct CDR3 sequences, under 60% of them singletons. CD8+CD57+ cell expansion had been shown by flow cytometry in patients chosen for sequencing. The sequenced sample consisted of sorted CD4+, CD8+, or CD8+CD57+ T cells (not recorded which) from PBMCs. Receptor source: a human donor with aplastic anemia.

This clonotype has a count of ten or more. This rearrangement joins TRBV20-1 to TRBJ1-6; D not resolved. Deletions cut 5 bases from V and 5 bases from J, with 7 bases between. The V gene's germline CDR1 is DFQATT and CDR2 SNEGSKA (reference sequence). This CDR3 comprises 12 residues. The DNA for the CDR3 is TGCAGTGCTGTGGGAAATAATTCACCCCTCCACTTT. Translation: CSAVGNNSPLHF.

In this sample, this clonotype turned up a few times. Here the CDR3 reads CASRRQGDTQYF. CDR3 DNA: TGTGCCAGCAGAAGACAGGGCGATACGCAGTATTTT. The V and J genes are TRBV25-1 and TRBJ2-3; 7 bases align to TRBD1. Losses at the gene ends were 6 bases for V and 6 bases for J; bases not matched to a gene: 3. Looked up from germline, CDR1 is MGHDK and CDR2 is SYGVNS. This CDR3 region has 12 residues. The entire variable domain, with the rest obtained from reference TRBV25-1 and TRBJ2-3, is as follows: EADIYQTPRYLVIGTGKKITLECSQTMGHDKMYWYQQDPGMELHLIHYSYGVNSTEKGDLSSESTVSRIRTEHFPLTLESARPSHTSQYLCASRRQGDTQYFGPGTRLTVL.

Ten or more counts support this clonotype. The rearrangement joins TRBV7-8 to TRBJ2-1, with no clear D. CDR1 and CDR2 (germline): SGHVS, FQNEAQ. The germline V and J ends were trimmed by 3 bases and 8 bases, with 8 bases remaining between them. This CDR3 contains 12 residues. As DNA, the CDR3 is TGTGCCAGCAGCTTTAAACTGGATGAGCAGTTCTTC. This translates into CASSFKLDEQFF.

The CDR3 region has the DNA TGTGCCAGCAGTCCCGGGACAGAGCGAGTGGGAGAGACCCAGTACTTC. This gives the protein CASSPGTERVGETQYF. The chain is built from TRBV7-6 and TRBJ2-5; 7 nucleotides align to TRBD1. Germline V gene data show CDR1 as SGHVS and CDR2 as FNYEAQ. J was trimmed by 4 bases and V by 6 bases; bases with no gene match: 14. CDR3 length equals 16 residues.

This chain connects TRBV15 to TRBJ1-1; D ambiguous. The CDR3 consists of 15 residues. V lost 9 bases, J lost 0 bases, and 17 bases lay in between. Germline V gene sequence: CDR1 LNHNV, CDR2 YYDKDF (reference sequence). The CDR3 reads CATALEAGMNTEAFF. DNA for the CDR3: TGTGCCACGGCCCTCGAAGCGGGCATGAACACTGAAGCTTTCTTT.

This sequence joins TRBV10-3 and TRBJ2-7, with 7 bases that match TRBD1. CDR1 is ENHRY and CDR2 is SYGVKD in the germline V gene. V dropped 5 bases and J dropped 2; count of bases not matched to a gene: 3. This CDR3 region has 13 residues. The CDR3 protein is CAISRDSPYEQYF. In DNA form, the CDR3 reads TGTGCCATCAGTAGGGACAGCCCCTACGAGCAGTACTTC.

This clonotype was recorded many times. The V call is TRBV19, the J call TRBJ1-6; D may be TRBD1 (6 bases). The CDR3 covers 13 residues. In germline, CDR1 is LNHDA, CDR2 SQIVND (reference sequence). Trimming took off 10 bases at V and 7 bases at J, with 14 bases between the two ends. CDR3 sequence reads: CAIGDTVNSPLHF. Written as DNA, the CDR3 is TGTGCCATTGGGGACACCGTAAATTCACCCCTCCACTTT. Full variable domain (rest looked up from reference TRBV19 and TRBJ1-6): DGGITQSPKYLFRKEGQNVTLSCEQNLNHDAMYWYRQDPGQGLRLIYYSQIVNDFQKGDIAEGYSVSREKKESFPLTVTSAQKNPTAFYLCAIGDTVNSPLHFGNGTRLTVT.

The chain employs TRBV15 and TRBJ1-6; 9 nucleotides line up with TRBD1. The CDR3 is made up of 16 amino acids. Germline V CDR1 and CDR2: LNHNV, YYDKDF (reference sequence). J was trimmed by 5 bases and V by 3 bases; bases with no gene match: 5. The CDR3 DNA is TGTGCCACCAGCAGGGGACAGGGTAACCATAATTCACCCCTCCACTTT. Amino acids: CATSRGQGNHNSPLHF.

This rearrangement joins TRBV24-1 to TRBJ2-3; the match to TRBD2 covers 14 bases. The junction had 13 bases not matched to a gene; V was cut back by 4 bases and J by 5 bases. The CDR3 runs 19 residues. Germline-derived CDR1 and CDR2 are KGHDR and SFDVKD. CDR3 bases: TGTGCCACCAGTGACCCGGACCCGGGACTAGCGGGAGATTTAGATACGCAGTATTTT. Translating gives CATSDPDPGLAGDLDTQYF.

The CDR3 DNA sequence: TGTGCCAGTAGTATTATCTGGGGTTCAAATCAGCCCCAGCATTTT. It encodes CASSIIWGSNQPQHF. The chain is built from TRBV19 and TRBJ1-5; D not certain. Trimming took 3 bases from V and 4 from J, leaving 13 bases between them. The CDR3 sequence is 15 residues long. Germline values: CDR1 LNHDA, CDR2 SQIVND (reference sequence). Looking up the rest from reference TRBV19 and TRBJ1-5 gives the full variable domain: DGGITQSPKYLFRKEGQNVTLSCEQNLNHDAMYWYRQDPGQGLRLIYYSQIVNDFQKGDIAEGYSVSREKKESFPLTVTSAQKNPTAFYLCASSIIWGSNQPQHFGDGTRLSIL.

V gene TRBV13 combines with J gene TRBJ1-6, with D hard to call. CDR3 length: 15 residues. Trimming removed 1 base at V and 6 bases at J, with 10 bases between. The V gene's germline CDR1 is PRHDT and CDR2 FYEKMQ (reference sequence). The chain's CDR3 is CASSLAVETNSPLHF. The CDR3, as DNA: TGTGCCAGCAGCTTAGCGGTCGAGACTAATTCACCCCTCCACTTT.

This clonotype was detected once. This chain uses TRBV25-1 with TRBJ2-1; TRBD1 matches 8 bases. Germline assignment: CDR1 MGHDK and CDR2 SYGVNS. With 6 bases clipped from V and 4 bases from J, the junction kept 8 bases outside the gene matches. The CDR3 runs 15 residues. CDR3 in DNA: TGTGCCAGCAGCCGCAGACAGGGGACGTACAATGAGCAGTTCTTC. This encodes CASSRRQGTYNEQFF.

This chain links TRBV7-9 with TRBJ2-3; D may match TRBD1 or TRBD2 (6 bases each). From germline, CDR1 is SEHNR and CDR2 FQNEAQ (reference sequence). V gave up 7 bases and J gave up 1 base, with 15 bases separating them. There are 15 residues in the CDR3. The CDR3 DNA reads TGTGCCAGCACCCGTGGGGGGCGGGGCACAGATACGCAGTATTTT. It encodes CASTRGGRGTDTQYF.

The chain's CDR3 is CAISERASGRGTDTQYF. As DNA, the CDR3 is TGTGCCATCAGTGAAAGGGCTAGCGGGAGGGGCACAGATACGCAGTATTTT. This sequence joins TRBV10-3 and TRBJ2-3; 12 bases align to TRBD2. The CDR3 covers 17 residues. Germline CDR1 is ENHRY and CDR2 is SYGVKD. V dropped 3 bases and J dropped 1; count of bases not matched to a gene: 5.

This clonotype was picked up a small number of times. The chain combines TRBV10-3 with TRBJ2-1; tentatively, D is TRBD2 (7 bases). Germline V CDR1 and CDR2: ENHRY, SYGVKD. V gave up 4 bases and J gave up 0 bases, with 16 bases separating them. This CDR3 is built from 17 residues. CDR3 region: CAISASRGASSYNEQFF. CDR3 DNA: TGTGCCATCAGTGCCAGTCGGGGGGCGAGCTCCTACAATGAGCAGTTCTTC.

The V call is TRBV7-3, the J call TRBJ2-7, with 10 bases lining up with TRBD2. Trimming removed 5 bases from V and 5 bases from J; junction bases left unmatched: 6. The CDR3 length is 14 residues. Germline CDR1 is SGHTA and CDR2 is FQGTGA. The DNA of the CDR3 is TGTGCCAGCAGCCCTAGCGGGAGTGTCCACGAGCAGTACTTC. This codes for CASSPSGSVHEQYF.

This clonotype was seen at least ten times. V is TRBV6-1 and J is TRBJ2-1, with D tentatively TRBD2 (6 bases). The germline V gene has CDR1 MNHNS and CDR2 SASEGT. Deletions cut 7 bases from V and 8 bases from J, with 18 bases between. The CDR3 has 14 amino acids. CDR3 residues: CASTSPGLGDEQFF. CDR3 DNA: TGTGCCAGCACCTCCCCGGGACTTGGCGATGAGCAGTTCTTC.

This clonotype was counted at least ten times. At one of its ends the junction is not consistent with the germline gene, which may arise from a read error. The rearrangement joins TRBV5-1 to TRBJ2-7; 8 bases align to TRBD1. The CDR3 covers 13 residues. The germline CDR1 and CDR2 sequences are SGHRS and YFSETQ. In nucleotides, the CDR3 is TGCGCCAGCAGCTTGGTCAGGGGGCTCGAGCAGCACTTC. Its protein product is CASSLVRGLEQHF. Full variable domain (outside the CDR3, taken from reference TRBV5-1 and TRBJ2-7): KAGVTQTPRYLIKTRGQQVTLSCSPISGHRSVSWYQQTPGQGLQFLFEYFSETQRNKGNFPGRFSGRQFSNSRSEMNVSTLELGDSALYLCASSLVRGLEQHFGPGTRLTVT.

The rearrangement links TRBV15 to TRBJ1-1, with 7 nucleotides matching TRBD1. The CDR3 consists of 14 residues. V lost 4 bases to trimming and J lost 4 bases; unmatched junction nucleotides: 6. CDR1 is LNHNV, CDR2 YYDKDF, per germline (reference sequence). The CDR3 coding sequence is TGTGCCACCAGCACAAACAGGGGCCCCACTGAAGCTTTCTTT. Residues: CATSTNRGPTEAFF.

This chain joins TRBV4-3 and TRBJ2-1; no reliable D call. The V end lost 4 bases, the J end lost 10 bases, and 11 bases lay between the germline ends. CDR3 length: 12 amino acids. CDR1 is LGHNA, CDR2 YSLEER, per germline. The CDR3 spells CASSLGMAEQFF. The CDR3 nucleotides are TGCGCCAGCAGCCTAGGGATGGCAGAGCAGTTCTTC.

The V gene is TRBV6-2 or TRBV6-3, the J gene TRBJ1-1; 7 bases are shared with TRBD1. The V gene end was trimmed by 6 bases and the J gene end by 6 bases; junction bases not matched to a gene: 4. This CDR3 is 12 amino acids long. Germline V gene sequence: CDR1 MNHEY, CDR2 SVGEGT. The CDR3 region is CASRWTGAEAFF. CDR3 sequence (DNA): TGTGCCAGCAGATGGACAGGAGCTGAAGCTTTCTTT.

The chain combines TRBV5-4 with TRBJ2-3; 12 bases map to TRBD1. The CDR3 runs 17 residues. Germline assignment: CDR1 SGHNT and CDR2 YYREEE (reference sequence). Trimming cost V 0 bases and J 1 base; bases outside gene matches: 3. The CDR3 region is CASSLARDRGRTDTQYF. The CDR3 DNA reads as TGTGCCAGCAGCTTGGCTCGGGACAGGGGGCGCACAGATACGCAGTATTTT.

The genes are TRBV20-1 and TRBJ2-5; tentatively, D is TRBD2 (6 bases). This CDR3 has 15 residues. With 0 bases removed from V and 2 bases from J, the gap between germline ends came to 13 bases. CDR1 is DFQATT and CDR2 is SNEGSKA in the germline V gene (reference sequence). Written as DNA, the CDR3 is TGCAGTGCTAGAGATCGGGCTAGCGCACAAGAGACCCAGTACTTC. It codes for CSARDRASAQETQYF.

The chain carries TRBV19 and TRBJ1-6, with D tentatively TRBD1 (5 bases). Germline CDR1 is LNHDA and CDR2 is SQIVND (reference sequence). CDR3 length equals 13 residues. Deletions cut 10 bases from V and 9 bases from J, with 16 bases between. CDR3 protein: CATAISGGSPLHF. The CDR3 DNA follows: TGTGCCACCGCCATAAGTGGGGGTTCACCCCTCCACTTT.

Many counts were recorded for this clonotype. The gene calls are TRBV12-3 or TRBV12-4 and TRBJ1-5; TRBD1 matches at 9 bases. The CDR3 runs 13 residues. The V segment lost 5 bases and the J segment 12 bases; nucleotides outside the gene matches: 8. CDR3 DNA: TGTGCCAGCAGTCCCTTCGGGACAGGGAACCAGCATTTT. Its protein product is CASSPFGTGNQHF.